Following are 11 T cell receptor beta chains from one sample sequenced in a study of blood T cell repertoires in COVID-19. Sequenced by immunoSEQ multiplex PCR; TCRdb stores in-frame clones only, minus some. The data contain 60,000 to 70,000 clones, approximately 86% of them singletons. Material: peripheral blood. The receptor set was obtained from a woman in her sixties with acute or convalescent COVID-19.

The chain recombines TRBV7-3 with TRBJ2-2; 8 bases map to TRBD2. Germline lookup yields CDR1 SGHTA and CDR2 FQGTGA. This CDR3 comprises 16 residues. J lost 4 bases, V lost 2 bases, and 6 bases had no gene match. The CDR3 is CASSLYSLAGTGELFF. Here the CDR3 DNA reads TGTGCCAGCAGCTTATACTCTCTAGCGGGCACCGGGGAGCTGTTTTTT.

The rearrangement uses TRBV25-1 and TRBJ1-2; TRBD1 aligns across 8 bases. Germline V gene data show CDR1 as MGHDK and CDR2 as SYGVNS. This CDR3 contains 13 residues. Trimming at V came to 4 bases and at J to 8 bases, leaving 6 bases not matched to a gene. CDR3 nucleotides: TGTGCCAGCAGTGTACAGGGGGTTTTGGGCTACACCTTC. Translation: CASSVQGVLGYTF.

The chain joins TRBV11-2 to TRBJ1-2; possible D gene TRBD1, 5 bases. The CDR3 contains 13 residues. Trimming pared 4 bases from V and 8 bases from J, leaving 14 bases between. The germline V gene encodes CDR1 SGHAT and CDR2 FQNNGV. This chain's CDR3 is CASSSRTPGGYTF. Here the CDR3 DNA reads TGTGCCAGCAGCTCCCGGACACCTGGGGGCTACACCTTC.

The chain employs TRBV19 and TRBJ1-1, with 7 bases aligning to TRBD1. Germline V lookup: CDR1 LNHDA, CDR2 SQIVND (reference sequence). CDR3 length: 15 residues. J was trimmed by 3 bases and V by 10 bases; bases with no gene match: 14. The CDR3 sequence: CATSNRGGLDTEAFF. In nucleotides, the CDR3 is TGTGCCACCTCGAACAGGGGCGGCCTCGACACTGAAGCTTTCTTT. Full variable domain (remainder filled in from reference TRBV19 and TRBJ1-1): DGGITQSPKYLFRKEGQNVTLSCEQNLNHDAMYWYRQDPGQGLRLIYYSQIVNDFQKGDIAEGYSVSREKKESFPLTVTSAQKNPTAFYLCATSNRGGLDTEAFFGQGTRLTVV.

The V gene is TRBV11-2, the J gene TRBJ1-2; 9 nucleotides agree with TRBD1. The J segment lost 5 bases and the V segment lost 4 bases, leaving 8 bases of the junction unmatched. This CDR3 contains 15 residues. In germline, CDR1 is SGHAT, CDR2 FQNNGV. DNA for the CDR3: TGTGCCAGCAGCTCCTGGACAGGGGAGGGTTATGGCTACACCTTC. Translated, it gives CASSSWTGEGYGYTF.

This sequence joins TRBV28 and TRBJ1-1; the D gene is possibly TRBD1 (6 bases). Per the germline V gene, CDR1 is MDHEN and CDR2 is SYDVKM. The CDR3 is 11 amino acids. The V gene lost 6 bases and the J gene lost 7 bases, with 9 bases spanning the gap. The chain's CDR3 is CASSRRGEAFF. In nucleotides, the CDR3 is TGTGCCAGCAGCCGCAGGGGTGAAGCTTTCTTT. The full variable domain, rest sourced from reference TRBV28 and TRBJ1-1, is DVKVTQSSRYLVKRTGEKVFLECVQDMDHENMFWYRQDPGLGLRLIYFSYDVKMKEKGDIPEGYSVSREKKERFSLILESASTNQTSMYLCASSRRGEAFFGQGTRLTVV.

V usage is TRBV3-1 (or the pseudogene TRBV3-2) and J usage is TRBJ2-2; tentative D call: TRBD2 (5 bases). Looked up from germline, CDR1 is LGHDT and CDR2 is YNNKEL (reference sequence). V was clipped by 1 base and J by 0 bases, with 9 bases between them. This CDR3 spans 16 amino acids. This CDR3 is CASSQARATNTGELFF. As DNA, the CDR3 is TGTGCCAGCAGCCAAGCGAGGGCAACGAACACCGGGGAGCTGTTTTTT.

The CDR3, as DNA: TGTGCCAGCAGTTCAATTTTGACAAGGGGTAATTCACCCCTCCACTTT. As protein: CASSSILTRGNSPLHF. J is TRBJ1-6 and V is TRBV28, with D possibly being TRBD1 (5 bases). Trimming pared 4 bases from V and 6 bases from J, leaving 16 bases between. CDR1 is MDHEN, CDR2 SYDVKM, per germline. The CDR3 spans 16 residues.

The chain is built from TRBV7-2 and TRBJ2-3, with D possibly being TRBD2 (5 bases). Trimming pared 3 bases from V and 4 bases from J, leaving 11 bases between. The CDR3 loop spans 14 amino acids. Germline lookup yields CDR1 SGHTA and CDR2 FQGNSA. The CDR3 region has the DNA TGTGCCAGCAGCTTGCTAGCTGGGTCAGATACGCAGTATTTT. It specifies CASSLLAGSDTQYF.

CDR3 amino acids: CASSEGSGLAPEQFF. CDR3 DNA sequence: TGCGCCAGCAGTGAGGGGTCTGGACTAGCACCCGAGCAGTTCTTC. The V and J genes are TRBV10-2 and TRBJ2-1; 8 bases line up with TRBD2. V shed 2 bases and J 10 bases; nucleotides not matched to a gene: 10. There are 15 residues in the CDR3. Germline V CDR1 and CDR2: WSHSY, SAAADI.

This clone was seen a single time. V usage is TRBV11-2 and J usage is TRBJ2-2, with 10 positions matching TRBD2. The CDR3 sequence is 14 residues long. Trimming took 2 bases from V and 8 from J; bases not matched to a gene: 2. Per germline, CDR1 SGHAT and CDR2 FQNNGV. Written as DNA, the CDR3 is TGTGCCAGCAGCTTAAAACTAGCGGGGGGGGAGCTGTTTTTT. It is translated as CASSLKLAGGELFF.